The clone carrying this T cell receptor (beta chain) was detected a few times. This specimen belongs to a study of T-cell reconstitution after alpha-beta-depleted transplantation in children. As it was prepared, the TCRbeta library received unique molecular identifiers. TCRdb analysed the PCR reads with MiXCR anew, one entry per CDR3 protein. The table includes about 640,000 distinct CDR3 sequences, around 16% detected once. Germline lookup yields CDR1 SGHVS and CDR2 FNYEAQ. Trimming removed 5 bases from V and 3 bases from J; junction bases left unmatched: 3. The CDR3 has 15 amino acids. The sequence derives from a human donor who donated a stem cell graft to a child with acute myeloid leukemia. Material: PBMCs from the stem cell graft donor, obtained from the stem cell graft. The genes are TRBV7-6 and TRBJ2-2; TRBD1 matches 10 bases. CDR3 coding DNA: TGTGCCAGCAGCCGGGGGACAGGGGACACCGGGGAGCTGTTTTTT. This gives the protein CASSRGTGDTGELFF.